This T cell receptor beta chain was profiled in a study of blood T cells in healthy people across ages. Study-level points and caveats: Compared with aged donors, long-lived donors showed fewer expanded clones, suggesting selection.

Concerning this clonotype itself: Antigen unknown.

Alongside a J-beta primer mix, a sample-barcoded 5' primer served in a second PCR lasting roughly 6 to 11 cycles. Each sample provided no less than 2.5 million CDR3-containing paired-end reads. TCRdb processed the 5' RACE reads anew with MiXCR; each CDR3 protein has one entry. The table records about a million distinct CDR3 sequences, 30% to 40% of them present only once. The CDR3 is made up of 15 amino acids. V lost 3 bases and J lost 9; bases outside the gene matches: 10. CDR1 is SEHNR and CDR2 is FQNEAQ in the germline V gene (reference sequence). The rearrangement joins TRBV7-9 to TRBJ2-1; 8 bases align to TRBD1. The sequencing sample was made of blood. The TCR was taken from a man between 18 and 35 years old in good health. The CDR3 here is CASSFSTGGHGEQFF. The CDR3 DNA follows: TGTGCCAGCAGCTTTAGCACAGGGGGGCACGGTGAGCAGTTCTTC.